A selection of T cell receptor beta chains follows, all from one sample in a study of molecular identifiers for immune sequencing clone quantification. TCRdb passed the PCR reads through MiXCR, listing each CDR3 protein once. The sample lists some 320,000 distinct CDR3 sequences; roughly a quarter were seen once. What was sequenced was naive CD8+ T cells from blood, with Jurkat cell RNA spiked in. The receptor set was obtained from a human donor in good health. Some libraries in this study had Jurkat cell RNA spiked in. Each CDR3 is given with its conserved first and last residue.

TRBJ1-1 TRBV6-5 CASSYEGARTGAFF
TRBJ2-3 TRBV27 CASSLGQGVMNTQYF
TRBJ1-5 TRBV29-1 CSVGESLNQPQHF
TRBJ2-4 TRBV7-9 CASSSSGGIAKNIQYF
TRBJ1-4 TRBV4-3 CASSQHGPPTNEKLFF
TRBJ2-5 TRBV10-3 CAIRPSGGPQETQYF
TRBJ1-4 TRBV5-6 CASSETGSNEKLFF
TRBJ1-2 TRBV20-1 CSARELDAANYGYTF
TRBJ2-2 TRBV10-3 CAISDGTGAGELFF
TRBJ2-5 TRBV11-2 CASSPPAFETPYF
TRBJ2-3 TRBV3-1 CASSSGLAGGPSTDTQYF
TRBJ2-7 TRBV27 CASTYGVGYEQYF
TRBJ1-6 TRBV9 CASSVGGQSSYNSPLHF
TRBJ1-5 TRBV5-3 CARSLRILTSNQPQHF
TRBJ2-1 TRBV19 CASSPGPFNEQFF
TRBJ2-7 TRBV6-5 CASSYRGSYEQYF
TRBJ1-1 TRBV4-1 CASSQEAGMNTEAFF
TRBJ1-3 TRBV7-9 CASSTGQGASGNTIYF
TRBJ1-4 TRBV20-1 CSVLQGEASQLFF
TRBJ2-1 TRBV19 CASTGWASGGRQEQFF